One sample yielded the 3 T cell receptor beta chains listed below, sequenced in a study of cytomegalovirus exposure and HLA in healthy donors. PCR used 60 Vbeta primers and 13 Jbeta primers. TCRdb's copy holds only in-frame clones and misses some; the assay was immunoSEQ multiplex PCR. The repertoire holds 100,000 to 150,000 clones, with more than 60% as singletons. The specimen sequenced was PBMCs. The source of these receptors is a woman aged 55-75 years in good health and CMV-seropositive.

This rearrangement joins TRBV4-1 to TRBJ2-7; 9 nucleotides match TRBD2. Germline CDR1 is MGHRA and CDR2 is YSYEKL. The CDR3 sequence is 16 residues long. The V and J ends lost 5 bases and 2 bases, in that order; junction bases with no gene match: 10. Here the CDR3 reads CASSFRLSGGTYEQYF. CDR3 bases: TGCGCCAGCAGCTTCCGACTGAGCGGGGGGACCTACGAGCAGTACTTC.

This clone was seen more than once but under ten times. The chain couples TRBV4-1 to TRBJ1-1; D not certain. V lost 2 bases to trimming and J lost 5 bases, with 18 bases between them. The CDR3 contains 16 residues. The germline V gene encodes CDR1 MGHRA and CDR2 YSYEKL. The CDR3 DNA follows: TGCGCCAGCAGCCAATGGGTTGGGCAGACGAGTACTGAAGCTTTCTTT. Encoded protein: CASSQWVGQTSTEAFF.

In its sample, this clone was seen once. The chain uses TRBV10-1 and TRBJ1-1, with D possibly matching TRBD1 (5 bases). The CDR3 runs to 15 residues. V lost 9 bases, J lost 5 bases, and 22 bases lay in between. Germline lookup yields CDR1 WNHNN and CDR2 SYGVQD (reference sequence). The CDR3 sequence: CASPLLRTNLTEAFF. CDR3 DNA: TGCGCCAGTCCTCTATTAAGGACAAATCTGACTGAAGCTTTCTTT.